The rows below give T cell receptor beta chains drawn from one sample of a study of cytomegalovirus exposure and HLA in healthy donors. TCRdb's table, derived via immunoSEQ multiplex PCR, lists solely in-frame clones and lacks some. The table shows 55,000 to 70,000 clones, with more than 85% occurring only once. Material: PBMCs. The receptors were sampled from a young man in good health and CMV-seropositive. CDR3s leave out the opening cysteine and the closing phenylalanine or tryptophan. Clone size is given for some rows only: seen once, a few or many times, or a class if the clone is expanded.

v_gene: TRBV27
abundance: .
j_gene: TRBJ2-1
CDR3aa: ASSRLAGRSYNEQF

v_gene: TRBV27
abundance: once
j_gene: TRBJ2-5
CDR3aa: ASSFGTSGRATETQY

v_gene: TRBV27
abundance: .
j_gene: TRBJ1-4
CDR3aa: ASSLQGSEEKLF

v_gene: TRBV5-1
abundance: .
j_gene: TRBJ1-4
CDR3aa: ASSLRTGGNEKLF

v_gene: TRBV11-3
abundance: .
j_gene: TRBJ1-1
CDR3aa: ASSFQGDDTEAF

v_gene: TRBV28
abundance: .
j_gene: TRBJ1-1
CDR3aa: ASSSPRDRSTRDEAF

v_gene: TRBV12-5
abundance: .
j_gene: TRBJ2-1
CDR3aa: ASVGDMSYNEQF

v_gene: TRBV28
abundance: .
j_gene: TRBJ2-2
CDR3aa: ASHRVAGELF

v_gene: TRBV10-2
abundance: .
j_gene: TRBJ2-3
CDR3aa: ASSLGGFSANTQY

v_gene: TRBV27
abundance: .
j_gene: TRBJ1-1
CDR3aa: ASSRGTTEAF

v_gene: TRBV6-4
abundance: .
j_gene: TRBJ2-3
CDR3aa: ASSNRPGEGSDTQY

v_gene: TRBV6-6
abundance: .
j_gene: TRBJ2-5
CDR3aa: ASSYSRPGGETQY

v_gene: TRBV11-3
abundance: .
j_gene: TRBJ2-7
CDR3aa: ASSVYTSGEQY

v_gene: TRBV7-2
abundance: .
j_gene: TRBJ2-7
CDR3aa: ASSSWTGTLYEQY